One and the same sample provided the 14 T cell receptor beta chains below, sequenced in a study of T cells after yellow fever vaccination. A single record per CDR3 protein comes from TCRdb applying MiXCR to the 5' RACE reads. The data show hundreds of thousands of distinct CDR3 sequences, with 15% to 20% seen just once and about 18% held by the top ten. The sequenced sample was PBMCs, obtained before the yellow fever booster vaccination. The receptors here all came from a man aged 18 to 29 who received the YFV17D yellow fever vaccine.

The chain links TRBV7-8 to TRBJ2-7; 10 bases are a match to TRBD2. The germline V gene encodes CDR1 SGHVS and CDR2 FQNEAQ. The trim removed 1 base at V and 6 bases at J, leaving 6 bases unmatched. The CDR3 runs to 15 residues. CDR3 bases: TGTGCCAGCAGCTTAGAATCACTAGCGGGGACCGAGCAGTACTTC. It specifies CASSLESLAGTEQYF. Full variable domain (remainder filled in from reference TRBV7-8 and TRBJ2-7): GAGVSQSPRYKVAKRGQDVALRCDPISGHVSLFWYQQALGQGPEFLTYFQNEAQLDKSGLPSDRFFAERPEGSVSTLKIQRTQQEDSAVYLCASSLESLAGTEQYFGPGTRLTVT.

The chain has TRBV2 and TRBJ2-7; 8 nucleotides align to TRBD1. This CDR3 is built from 17 residues. From germline, CDR1 is SNHLY and CDR2 FYNNEI. V lost 10 bases, J lost 1 base, and 18 bases stayed unmatched. The CDR3 protein is CATRTGRDLGGSYEQYF. Here the CDR3 DNA reads TGTGCCACCCGGACAGGGCGCGACTTAGGGGGATCCTACGAGCAGTACTTC.

As concerns this clonotype: One end of the junction does not line up with germline, which may come from a read error. The chain couples TRBV18 to TRBJ2-1; 13 nucleotides align to TRBD2. This CDR3 is built from 16 residues. CDR1 is KGHSH, CDR2 LQKENI, per germline. The CDR3 here is CASSATSGGSYDEQFF. The CDR3 nucleotides are TGTGCCAGCTCAGCGACTAGCGGGGGGTCCTACGATGAGCAGTTCTTC.

V usage is TRBV6-5 and J usage is TRBJ2-1; 8 bases are a match to TRBD1. The CDR3 is made up of 11 amino acids. V trimming: 5 bases; J trimming: 10 bases; junction bases outside the gene matches: 1. The germline CDR1 and CDR2 sequences are MNHEY and SVGAGI. The CDR3 loop reads CASSQGAEQFF. The CDR3 DNA reads TGTGCCAGCAGTCAGGGGGCAGAGCAGTTCTTC.

The chain couples TRBV20-1 to TRBJ2-7; 8 bases match TRBD2. The CDR3 runs 12 residues. V lost 7 bases, J lost 2 bases, and 4 bases stayed unmatched. Germline CDR1 reads DFQATT; CDR2 reads SNEGSKA (reference sequence). DNA of the CDR3: TGCAGTGTTGGGCGGGGGGCCTACGAGCAGTACTTC. It specifies CSVGRGAYEQYF.

This clonotype was observed a handful of times. This sequence joins TRBV5-4 and TRBJ2-3; 7 bases align to TRBD1. The trim removed 3 bases at V and 5 bases at J, leaving 9 bases unmatched. The CDR3 is 15 amino acids. Germline CDR1 reads SGHNT; CDR2 reads YYREEE (reference sequence). CDR3 in amino acids: CASSSGQTGQDTQYF. CDR3 nucleotides: TGTGCCAGCAGCTCCGGACAGACAGGGCAAGATACGCAGTATTTT.

This clonotype turned up a few times. The chain is built from TRBV5-1 and TRBJ2-3, with D possibly being TRBD1 or TRBD2 (5 bases each). The germline V and J ends were trimmed by 1 base and 0 bases, with 9 bases remaining between them. This CDR3 is built from 15 residues. CDR1 and CDR2 (germline): SGHRS, YFSETQ. The CDR3 here is CASSLLGDSTDTQYF. The CDR3 region has the DNA TGCGCCAGCAGCTTGCTGGGGGACAGCACAGATACGCAGTATTTT.

A few counts support this clonotype. CDR3 DNA sequence: TGTGCCGCATCCCTCGACGGTCAGCCCCAGCATTTT. This codes for CAASLDGQPQHF. The rearrangement uses TRBV6-1 and TRBJ1-5; D ambiguous. The V end was cut by 11 bases, the J end by 6 bases, with 14 bases between. CDR3 size: 12 residues. CDR1 and CDR2 from the germline V gene are MNHNS and SASEGT.

The V gene is TRBV20-1, the J gene TRBJ2-7, with D perhaps TRBD2 (6 bases). Looked up from germline, CDR1 is DFQATT and CDR2 is SNEGSKA (reference sequence). The length of the CDR3 is 14 residues. V was pared by 6 bases and J by 3 bases, with 18 bases between. This CDR3 is CSAPIPGLNYEQYF. The CDR3 DNA follows: TGCAGTGCCCCCATCCCGGGACTGAACTACGAGCAGTACTTC.

V and J are TRBV7-8 and TRBJ2-3, with unresolved D. V shed 0 bases and J shed 7 bases, with 11 bases lying between them. Germline CDR1 is SGHVS and CDR2 is FQNEAQ. The CDR3 contains 14 residues. The CDR3, as DNA: TGTGCCAGCAGCTTAGCGCTTCTGCGTTATACGCAGTATTTT. It translates to CASSLALLRYTQYF.

This clonotype was seen a few times. The J gene is TRBJ2-2, the V gene TRBV12-5, with D unclear. CDR3 length equals 15 residues. V lost 3 bases and J 5 bases, leaving 13 bases between the germline ends. Looked up from germline, CDR1 is LGHNT and CDR2 is FRNRAP. The CDR3 sequence is CASGFARPGTGELFF. As DNA, the CDR3 is TGTGCTAGTGGTTTCGCAAGACCAGGAACCGGGGAGCTGTTTTTT.

V is TRBV11-2 and J is TRBJ2-2; TRBD1 aligns across 10 bases. The ends lost 4 bases at V and 5 bases at J; junction bases unmatched: 7. The CDR3 sequence is 16 residues long. Per the germline V gene, CDR1 is SGHAT and CDR2 is FQNNGV. The chain's CDR3 is CASSSNRDRGTGELFF. The CDR3 DNA reads TGTGCCAGCAGCTCCAATAGGGACAGGGGTACCGGGGAGCTGTTTTTT.

This clonotype was counted between two and nine times. This chain connects TRBV6-2 or TRBV6-3 to TRBJ1-4; D remains unclear. Per germline, CDR1 MNHEY and CDR2 SVGEGT. V was shortened by 6 bases and J by 8 bases, with 7 bases between the two germline ends. This CDR3 spans 11 amino acids. The chain's CDR3 is CASRTVEKLFF. For the CDR3, the DNA is TGTGCCAGCAGAACCGTAGAAAAACTGTTTTTT.

The rearrangement joins TRBV20-1 to TRBJ2-7; 7 bases fit TRBD1. Trimming at V came to 6 bases and at J to 2 bases, leaving 10 bases not matched to a gene. The CDR3 contains 14 residues. Germline V CDR1 and CDR2: DFQATT, SNEGSKA (reference sequence). The DNA for the CDR3 is TGCAGTGCCTTAACCGGGACAGATACCTACGAGCAGTACTTC. Its protein is CSALTGTDTYEQYF.